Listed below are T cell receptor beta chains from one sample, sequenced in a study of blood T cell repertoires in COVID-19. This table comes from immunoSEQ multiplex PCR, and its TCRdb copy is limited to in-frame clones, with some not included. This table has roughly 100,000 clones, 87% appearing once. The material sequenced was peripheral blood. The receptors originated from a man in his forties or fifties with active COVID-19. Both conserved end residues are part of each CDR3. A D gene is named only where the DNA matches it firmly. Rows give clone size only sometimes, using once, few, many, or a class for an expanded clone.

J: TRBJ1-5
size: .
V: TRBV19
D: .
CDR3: CASSTGQYSNQPQHF
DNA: TGTGCCAGTAGTACTGGACAATATAGCAATCAGCCCCAGCATTTT

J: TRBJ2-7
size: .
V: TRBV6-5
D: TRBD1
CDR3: CASSPGTGYEQYF
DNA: TGTGCCAGCAGTCCCGGGACAGGCTACGAGCAGTACTTC

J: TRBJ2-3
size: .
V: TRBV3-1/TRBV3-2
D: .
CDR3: CASSQRSTDTQYF
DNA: TGTGCCAGCAGCCAACGGAGCACAGATACGCAGTATTTT

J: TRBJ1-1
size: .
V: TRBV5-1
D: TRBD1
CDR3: CASSLAGGNTEAFF
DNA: TGCGCCAGCAGCTTGGCAGGGGGGAACACTGAAGCTTTCTTT

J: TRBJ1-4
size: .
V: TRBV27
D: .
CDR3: CASSLTGLGEKLFF
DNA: TGTGCCAGCAGTTTAACAGGGTTAGGAGAAAAACTGTTTTTT

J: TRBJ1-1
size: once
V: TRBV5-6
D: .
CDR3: CASSPSSLLMNTEAFF
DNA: TGTGCCAGCAGCCCCTCGTCGCTATTGATGAACACTGAAGCTTTCTTT

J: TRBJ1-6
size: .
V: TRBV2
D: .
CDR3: CASSIRGSASGSPLHF
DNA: TGTGCCAGCAGTATAAGGGGTTCCGCCTCGGGTTCACCCCTCCACTTT

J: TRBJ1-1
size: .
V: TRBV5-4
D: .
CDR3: CASSLVPTGKAGGTEAFF
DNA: TGTGCCAGCAGCTTGGTCCCGACCGGAAAAGCGGGGGGTACTGAAGCTTTCTTT

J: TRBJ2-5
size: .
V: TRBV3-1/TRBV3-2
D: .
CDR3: CASSRAYQETQYF
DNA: TGTGCCAGCAGCCGTGCGTACCAAGAGACCCAGTACTTC

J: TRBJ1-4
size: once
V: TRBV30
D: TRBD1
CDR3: CAWTPQGGLEKLFF
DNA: TGTGCCTGGACTCCACAGGGGGGTTTGGAAAAACTGTTTTTT

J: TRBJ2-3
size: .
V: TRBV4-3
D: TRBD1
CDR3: CASSQGQGAIDTQYF
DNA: TGCGCCAGCAGCCAGGGTCAGGGGGCGATAGATACGCAGTATTTT

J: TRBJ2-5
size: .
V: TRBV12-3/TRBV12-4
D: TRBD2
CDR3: CASSLLAVQTQYF
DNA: TGTGCCAGCAGTTTACTAGCGGTCCAGACCCAGTACTTC

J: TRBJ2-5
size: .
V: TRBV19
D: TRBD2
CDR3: CASHSGWRGETQYF
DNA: TGTGCCAGTCATAGCGGGTGGCGGGGGGAGACCCAGTACTTC

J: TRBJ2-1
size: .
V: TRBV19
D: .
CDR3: CASSIGLRGASYNEQFF
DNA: TGTGCCAGTAGTATCGGGTTACGGGGGGCCTCCTACAATGAGCAGTTCTTC

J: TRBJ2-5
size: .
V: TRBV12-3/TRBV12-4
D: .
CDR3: CASSFAGKETQYF
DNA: TGTGCCAGCAGTTTTGCAGGGAAAGAGACCCAGTACTTC

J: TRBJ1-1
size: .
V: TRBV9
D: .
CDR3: CASSVDSAPDTEAFF
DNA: TGTGCCAGCAGCGTAGATAGTGCCCCTGACACTGAAGCTTTCTTT

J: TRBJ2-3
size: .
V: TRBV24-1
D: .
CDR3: CATSAPRGGGGTDTQYF
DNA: TGTGCCACCAGTGCCCCTCGGGGAGGGGGGGGCACAGATACGCAGTATTTT

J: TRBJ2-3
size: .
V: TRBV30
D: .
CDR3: CAWSVLAGADTQYF
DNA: TGTGCCTGGAGTGTATTGGCCGGGGCAGATACGCAGTATTTT

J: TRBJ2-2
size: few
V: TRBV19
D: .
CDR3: CASLRVDTGELFF
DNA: TGTGCCAGCCTCAGGGTGGACACCGGGGAGCTGTTTTTT

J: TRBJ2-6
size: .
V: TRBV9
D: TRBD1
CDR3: CASSVGQMFSGANVLTF
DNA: TGTGCCAGCAGCGTGGGACAGATGTTCTCTGGGGCCAACGTCCTGACTTTC

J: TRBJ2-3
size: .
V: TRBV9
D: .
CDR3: CASSPGISTDTQYF
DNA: TGTGCCAGCAGCCCGGGGATCAGCACAGATACGCAGTATTTT

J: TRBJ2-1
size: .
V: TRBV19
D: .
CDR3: CASSITGVPYYYNEQFF
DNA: TGTGCCAGTAGTATAACAGGAGTTCCTTATTATTACAATGAGCAGTTCTTC

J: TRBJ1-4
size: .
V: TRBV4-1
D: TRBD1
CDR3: CASSRGQGAREKLFF
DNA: TGCGCCAGCAGCCGAGGACAGGGGGCGCGTGAAAAACTGTTTTTT

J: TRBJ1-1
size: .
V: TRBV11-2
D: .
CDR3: CASSFLTVNTEAFF
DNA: TGTGCCAGCAGCTTCTTGACAGTGAACACTGAAGCTTTCTTT

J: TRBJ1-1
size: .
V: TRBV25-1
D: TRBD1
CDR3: CASSGTGVVNTEAFF
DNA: TGTGCCAGCTCCGGGACAGGGGTTGTGAACACTGAAGCTTTCTTT

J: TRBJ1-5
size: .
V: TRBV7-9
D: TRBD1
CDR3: CASSLAGTGDYNQPQHF
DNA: TGTGCCAGCAGCTTAGCCGGGACAGGGGATTACAATCAGCCCCAGCATTTT

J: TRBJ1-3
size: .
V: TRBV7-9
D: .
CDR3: CASSLATGNGNTIYF
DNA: TGTGCCAGCAGCTTAGCAACAGGGAATGGAAACACCATATATTTT

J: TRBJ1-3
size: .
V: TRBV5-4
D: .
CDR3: CASSWDNSGNTIYF
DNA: TGTGCCAGCAGCTGGGACAACTCTGGAAACACCATATATTTT

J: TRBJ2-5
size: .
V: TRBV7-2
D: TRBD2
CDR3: CASSPQTSGRETQYF
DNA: TGTGCCAGCAGCCCTCAGACTAGCGGGCGGGAGACCCAGTACTTC